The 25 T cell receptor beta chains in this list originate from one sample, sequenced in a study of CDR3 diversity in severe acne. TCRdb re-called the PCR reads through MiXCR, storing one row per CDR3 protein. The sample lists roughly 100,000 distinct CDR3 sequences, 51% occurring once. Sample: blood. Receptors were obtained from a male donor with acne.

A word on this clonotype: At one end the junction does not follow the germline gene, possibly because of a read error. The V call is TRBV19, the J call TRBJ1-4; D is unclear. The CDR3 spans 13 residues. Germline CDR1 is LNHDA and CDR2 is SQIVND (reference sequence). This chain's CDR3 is CASSGPQGEKPFF. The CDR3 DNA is TGTGCCTCCTCGGGCCCCCAAGGCGAAAAACCGTTTTTT.

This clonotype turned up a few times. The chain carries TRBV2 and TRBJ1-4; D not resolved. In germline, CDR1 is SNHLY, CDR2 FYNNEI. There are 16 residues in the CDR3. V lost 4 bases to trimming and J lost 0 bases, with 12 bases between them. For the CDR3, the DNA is TGTGCCAGCAGTGTCCGACCCGTAGCAACTAATGAAAAACTGTTTTTT. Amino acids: CASSVRPVATNEKLFF.

The DNA for the CDR3 is TGCGCCAGCAGTGAGGTTCTAGCGGGAGGGCCCGTCGCAGATACGCAGTATTTT. It specifies CASSEVLAGGPVADTQYF. This chain uses TRBV10-2 with TRBJ2-3, with 12 bases lining up with TRBD2. Germline CDR1 and CDR2: WSHSY and SAAADI. Losses at the gene ends were 2 bases for V and 4 bases for J; bases not matched to a gene: 10. The CDR3 covers 18 residues.

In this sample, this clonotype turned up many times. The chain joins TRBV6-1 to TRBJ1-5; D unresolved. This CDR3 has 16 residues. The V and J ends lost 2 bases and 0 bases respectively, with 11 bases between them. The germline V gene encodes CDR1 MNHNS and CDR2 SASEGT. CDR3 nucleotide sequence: TGTGCCAGCAGTGAATACCGCGCCTATAGCAATCAGCCCCAGCATTTT. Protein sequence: CASSEYRAYSNQPQHF.

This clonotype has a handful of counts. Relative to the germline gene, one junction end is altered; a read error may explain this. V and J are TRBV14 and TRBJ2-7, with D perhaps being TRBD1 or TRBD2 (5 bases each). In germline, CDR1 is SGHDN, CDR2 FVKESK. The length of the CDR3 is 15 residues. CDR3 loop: CASSQRDGKNYGQYF. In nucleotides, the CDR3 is TGTGCCAGCAGCCAGAGGGACGGTAAGAACTACGGGCAGTACTTC.

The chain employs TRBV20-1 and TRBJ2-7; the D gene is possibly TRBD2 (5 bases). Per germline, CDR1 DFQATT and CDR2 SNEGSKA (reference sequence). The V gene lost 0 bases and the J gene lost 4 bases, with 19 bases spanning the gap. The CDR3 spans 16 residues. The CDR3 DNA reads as TGCAGTGCTAGAGATCTTGCCGGACTGGGCGTATACGAGCAGTACTTC. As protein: CSARDLAGLGVYEQYF.

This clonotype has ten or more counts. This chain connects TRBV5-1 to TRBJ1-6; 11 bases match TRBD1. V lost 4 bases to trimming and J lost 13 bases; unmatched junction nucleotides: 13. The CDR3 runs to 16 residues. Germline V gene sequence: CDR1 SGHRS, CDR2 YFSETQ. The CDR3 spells CASSRIGQGASEPLHF. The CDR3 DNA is TGCGCCAGCAGCCGGATCGGACAGGGGGCATCAGAGCCCCTCCACTTT.

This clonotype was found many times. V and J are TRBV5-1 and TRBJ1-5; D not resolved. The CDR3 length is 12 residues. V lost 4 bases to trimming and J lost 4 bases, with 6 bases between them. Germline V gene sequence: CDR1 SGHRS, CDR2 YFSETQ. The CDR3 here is CASSSLNQPQHF. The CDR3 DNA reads TGCGCCAGCAGCAGCCTGAATCAGCCCCAGCATTTT.

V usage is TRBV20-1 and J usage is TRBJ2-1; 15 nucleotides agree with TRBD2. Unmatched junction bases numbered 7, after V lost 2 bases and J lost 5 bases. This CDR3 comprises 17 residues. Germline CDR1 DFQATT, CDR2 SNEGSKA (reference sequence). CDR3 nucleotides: TGCAGTGCTAGATCGGGACTAGCGGGAGGAGGTAACAATGAGCAGTTCTTC. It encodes CSARSGLAGGGNNEQFF.

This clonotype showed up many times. The CDR3 DNA sequence: TGTGCCAGCAGTGACCGGGAAAAACTGTTTTTT. This codes for CASSDREKLFF. The rearrangement uses TRBV25-1 and TRBJ1-4; D is undetermined. This CDR3 comprises 11 residues. The V gene's germline CDR1 is MGHDK and CDR2 SYGVNS. Trimming cost V 3 bases and J 8 bases, with 4 bases left between them.

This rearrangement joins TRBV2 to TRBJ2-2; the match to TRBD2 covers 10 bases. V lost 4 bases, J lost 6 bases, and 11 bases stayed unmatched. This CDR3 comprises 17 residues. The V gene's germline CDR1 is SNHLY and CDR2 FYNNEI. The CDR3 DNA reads TGTGCCAGCAGTGTCGTAGCGGGAGGTGGGGGCCCCGGGGAGCTGTTTTTT. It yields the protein CASSVVAGGGGPGELFF.

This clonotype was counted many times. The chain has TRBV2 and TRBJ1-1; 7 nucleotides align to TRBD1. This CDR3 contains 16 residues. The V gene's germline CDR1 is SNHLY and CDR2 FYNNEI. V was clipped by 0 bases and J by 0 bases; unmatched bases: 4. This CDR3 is CASSEADGTVNTEAFF. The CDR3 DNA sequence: TGTGCCAGCAGTGAAGCGGACGGGACAGTGAACACTGAAGCTTTCTTT. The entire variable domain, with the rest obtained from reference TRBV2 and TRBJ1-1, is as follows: EPEVTQTPSHQVTQMGQEVILRCVPISNHLYFYWYRQILGQKVEFLVSFYNNEISEKSEIFDDQFSVERPDGSNFTLKIRSTKLEDSAMYFCASSEADGTVNTEAFFGQGTRLTVV.

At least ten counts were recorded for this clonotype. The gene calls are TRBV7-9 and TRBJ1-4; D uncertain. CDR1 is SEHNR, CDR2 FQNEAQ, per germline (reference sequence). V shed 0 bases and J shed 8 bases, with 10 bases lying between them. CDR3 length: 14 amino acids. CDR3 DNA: TGTGCCAGCAGCTTAGCTGGGATATCAGAAAAACTGTTTTTT. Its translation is CASSLAGISEKLFF.

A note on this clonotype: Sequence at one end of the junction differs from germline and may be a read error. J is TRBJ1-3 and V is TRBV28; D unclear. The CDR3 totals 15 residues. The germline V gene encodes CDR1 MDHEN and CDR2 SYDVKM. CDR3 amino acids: CASRTPGSSGDTIYF. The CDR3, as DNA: TGTGCCAGCAGAACCCCCGGATCATCTGGAGACACCATATATTTT.

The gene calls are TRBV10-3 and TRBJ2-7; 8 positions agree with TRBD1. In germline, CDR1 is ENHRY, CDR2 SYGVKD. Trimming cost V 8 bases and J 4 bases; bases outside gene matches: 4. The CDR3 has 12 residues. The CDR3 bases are TGTGCCATCTCGGACAGGGAATACGAGCAGTACTTC. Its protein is CAISDREYEQYF.

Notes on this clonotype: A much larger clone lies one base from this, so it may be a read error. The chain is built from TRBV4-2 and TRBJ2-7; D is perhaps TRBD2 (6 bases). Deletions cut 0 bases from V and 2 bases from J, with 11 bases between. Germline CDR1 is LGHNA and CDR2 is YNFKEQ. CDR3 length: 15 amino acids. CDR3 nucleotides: TGTGCCAGCAGCCAAGATCCTTGGACTACCTACGAGCAGTACTTC. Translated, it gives CASSQDPWTTYEQYF.

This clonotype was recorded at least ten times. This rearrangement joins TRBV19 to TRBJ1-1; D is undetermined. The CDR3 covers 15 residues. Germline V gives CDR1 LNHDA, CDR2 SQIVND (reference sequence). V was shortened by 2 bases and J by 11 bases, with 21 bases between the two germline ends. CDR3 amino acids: CASSIPAAPHRRAFF. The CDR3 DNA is TGTGCCAGTAGTATACCGGCGGCCCCGCACCGACGGGCTTTCTTT.

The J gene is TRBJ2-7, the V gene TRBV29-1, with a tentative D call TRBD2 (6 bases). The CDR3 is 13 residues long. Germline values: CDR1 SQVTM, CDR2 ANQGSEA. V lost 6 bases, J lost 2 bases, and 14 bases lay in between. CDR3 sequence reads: CSVGYGRTYEQYF. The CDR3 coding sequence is TGCAGCGTAGGCTACGGGAGAACCTACGAGCAGTACTTC.

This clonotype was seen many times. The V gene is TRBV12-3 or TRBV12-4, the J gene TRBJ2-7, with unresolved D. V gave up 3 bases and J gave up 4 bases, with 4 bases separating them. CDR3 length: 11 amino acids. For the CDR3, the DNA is TGTGCCAGCAGTTTTGGGTACGAGCAGTACTTC. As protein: CASSFGYEQYF.

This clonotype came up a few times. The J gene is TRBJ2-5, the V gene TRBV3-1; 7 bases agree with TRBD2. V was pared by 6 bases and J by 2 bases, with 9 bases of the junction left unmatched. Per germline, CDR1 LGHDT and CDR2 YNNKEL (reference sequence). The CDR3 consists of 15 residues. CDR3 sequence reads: CASSTPGLIQETQYF. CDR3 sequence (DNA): TGTGCCAGCAGTACCCCGGGACTAATACAAGAGACCCAGTACTTC.

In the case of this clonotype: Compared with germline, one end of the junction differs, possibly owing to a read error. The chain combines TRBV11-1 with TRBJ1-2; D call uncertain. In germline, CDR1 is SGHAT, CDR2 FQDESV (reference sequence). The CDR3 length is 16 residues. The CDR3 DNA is TGTGCCAGCAGTTCACTCAACGGGGATCCTAACTGTGGCTACACCTTC. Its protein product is CASSSLNGDPNCGYTF.

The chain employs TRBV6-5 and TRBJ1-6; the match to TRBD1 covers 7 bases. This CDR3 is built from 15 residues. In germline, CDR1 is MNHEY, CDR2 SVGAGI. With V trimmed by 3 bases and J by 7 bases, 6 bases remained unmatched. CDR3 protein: CASSYGDSKNSPLHF. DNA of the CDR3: TGTGCCAGCAGTTATGGGGACAGCAAAAATTCACCCCTCCACTTT.

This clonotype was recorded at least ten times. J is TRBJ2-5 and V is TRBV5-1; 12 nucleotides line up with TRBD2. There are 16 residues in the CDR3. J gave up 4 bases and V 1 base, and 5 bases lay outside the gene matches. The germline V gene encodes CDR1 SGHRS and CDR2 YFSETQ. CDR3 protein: CASSLSRTSGTETQYF. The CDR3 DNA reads TGCGCCAGCAGCTTGTCCAGGACTAGCGGGACAGAGACCCAGTACTTC. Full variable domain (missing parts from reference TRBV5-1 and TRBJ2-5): KAGVTQTPRYLIKTRGQQVTLSCSPISGHRSVSWYQQTPGQGLQFLFEYFSETQRNKGNFPGRFSGRQFSNSRSEMNVSTLELGDSALYLCASSLSRTSGTETQYFGPGTRLLVL.

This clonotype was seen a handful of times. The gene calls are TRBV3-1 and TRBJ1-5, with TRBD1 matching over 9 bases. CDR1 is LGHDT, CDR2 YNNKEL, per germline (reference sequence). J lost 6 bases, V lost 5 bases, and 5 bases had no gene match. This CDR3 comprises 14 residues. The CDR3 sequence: CASSSDRGAQPQHF. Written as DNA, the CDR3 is TGTGCCAGCAGCTCAGACAGGGGGGCTCAGCCCCAGCATTTT.

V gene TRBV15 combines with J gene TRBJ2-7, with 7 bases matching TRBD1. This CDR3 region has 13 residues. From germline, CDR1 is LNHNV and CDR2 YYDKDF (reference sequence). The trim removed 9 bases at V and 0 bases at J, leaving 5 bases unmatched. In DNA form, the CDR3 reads TGTGCCACGCGCCGGGACAGCTCCTACGAGCAGTACTTC. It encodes CATRRDSSYEQYF.